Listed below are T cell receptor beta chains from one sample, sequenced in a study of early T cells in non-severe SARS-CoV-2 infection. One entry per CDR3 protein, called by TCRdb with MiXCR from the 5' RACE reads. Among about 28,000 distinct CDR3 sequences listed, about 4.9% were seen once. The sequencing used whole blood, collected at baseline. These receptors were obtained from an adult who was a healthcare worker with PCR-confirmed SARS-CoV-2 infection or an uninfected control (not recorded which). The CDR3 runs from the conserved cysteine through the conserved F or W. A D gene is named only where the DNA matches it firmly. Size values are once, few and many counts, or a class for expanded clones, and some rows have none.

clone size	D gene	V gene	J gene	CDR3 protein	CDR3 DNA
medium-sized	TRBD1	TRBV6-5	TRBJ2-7	CASSWTGGLYEQYF	TGTGCCAGCAGTTGGACAGGGGGCCTATACGAGCAGTACTTC
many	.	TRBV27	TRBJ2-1	CASSSLPGDGQQFF	TGTGCCAGCAGTTCACTTCCGGGGGATGGGCAGCAGTTCTTC
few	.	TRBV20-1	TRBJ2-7	CSARDFYEQYF	TGCAGTGCTAGAGATTTCTACGAGCAGTACTTC
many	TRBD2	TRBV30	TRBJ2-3	CAWSGTSADTQYF	TGTGCCTGGAGCGGTACTAGCGCAGATACGCAGTATTTT
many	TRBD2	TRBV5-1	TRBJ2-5	CASTSSGGEETQYF	TGCGCCAGCACCTCTAGCGGAGGGGAAGAGACCCAGTACTTC
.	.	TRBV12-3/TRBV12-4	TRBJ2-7	CASSREPSYEQYF	TGTGCCAGTTCCAGGGAACCCTCCTACGAGCAGTACTTC
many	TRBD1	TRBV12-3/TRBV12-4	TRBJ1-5	CASSLARQGLFNQPQHF	TGTGCCAGCAGTTTAGCGCGACAGGGTCTCTTCAATCAGCCCCAGCATTTT
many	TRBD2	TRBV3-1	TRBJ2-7	CAISQGAGRGEQYF	TGTGCCATCAGCCAAGGGGCGGGGAGGGGTGAGCAGTACTTC
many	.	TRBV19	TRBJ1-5	CASGGTNYQPQHF	TGTGCCAGTGGTGGGACAAATTATCAGCCCCAGCATTTT
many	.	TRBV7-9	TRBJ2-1	CASIPSSYNEQFF	TGTGCCAGCATCCCGAGCTCCTACAATGAGCAGTTCTTC
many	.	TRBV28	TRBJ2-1	CASSLLTHEQFF	TGTGCCAGCAGTTTATTAACACATGAGCAGTTCTTC
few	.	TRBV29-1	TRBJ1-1	CSGGVARAEAFF	TGCAGCGGGGGGGTTGCTCGTGCTGAAGCTTTCTTT
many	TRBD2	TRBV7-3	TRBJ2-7	CASSGGFLNEQYF	TGTGCCAGCTCGGGGGGGTTCTTAAACGAGCAGTACTTC
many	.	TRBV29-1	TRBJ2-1	CSVEVGTYNEQFF	TGCAGCGTCGAAGTTGGGACTTACAATGAGCAGTTCTTC
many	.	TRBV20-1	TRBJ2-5	CSARALDRQETQYF	TGCAGTGCTCGGGCACTGGACAGACAAGAGACCCAGTACTTC
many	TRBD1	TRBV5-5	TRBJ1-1	CASWEGAQGARSEAFF	TGTGCCAGCTGGGAGGGAGCACAGGGGGCTAGAAGTGAAGCTTTCTTT
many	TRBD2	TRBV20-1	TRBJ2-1	CSASPSGVYNEQFF	TGCAGTGCTAGCCCTAGCGGGGTTTACAATGAGCAGTTCTTC
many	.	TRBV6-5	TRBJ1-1	CASSYSTENTEAFF	TGTGCCAGCAGTTACTCGACAGAGAACACTGAAGCTTTCTTT
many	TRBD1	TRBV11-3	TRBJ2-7	CASSLRQGKQYF	TGTGCCAGCAGCCTAAGACAGGGAAAGCAGTACTTC
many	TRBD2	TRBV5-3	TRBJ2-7	CARSCTFRLAGVYPYEQYF	TGTGCCAGAAGCTGTACATTTAGGCTAGCGGGAGTCTACCCCTACGAGCAGTACTTC
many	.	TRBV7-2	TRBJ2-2	CASSSRVSGELFF	TGTGCCAGCAGCTCGAGGGTATCTGGGGAGCTGTTTTTT
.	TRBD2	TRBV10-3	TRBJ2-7	CAIQTSLHPEQYF	TGTGCCATCCAGACTAGCCTCCACCCCGAGCAGTACTTC
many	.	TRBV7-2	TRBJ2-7	CASSSADRLDYEQYF	TGTGCCAGCAGCTCCGCGGACAGACTTGACTACGAGCAGTACTTC
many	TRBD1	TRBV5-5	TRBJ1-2	CASSWDRGHYGYTF	TGTGCCAGCAGTTGGGACAGGGGTCACTATGGCTACACCTTC
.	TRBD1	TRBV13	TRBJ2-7	CASSAGTGSPYEQYF	TGTGCCAGCAGCGCAGGGACAGGGTCCCCCTACGAGCAGTACTTC
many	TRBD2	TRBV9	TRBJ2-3	CASSVDGGATDTQYF	TGTGCCAGCAGCGTCGACGGGGGGGCCACAGATACGCAGTATTTT